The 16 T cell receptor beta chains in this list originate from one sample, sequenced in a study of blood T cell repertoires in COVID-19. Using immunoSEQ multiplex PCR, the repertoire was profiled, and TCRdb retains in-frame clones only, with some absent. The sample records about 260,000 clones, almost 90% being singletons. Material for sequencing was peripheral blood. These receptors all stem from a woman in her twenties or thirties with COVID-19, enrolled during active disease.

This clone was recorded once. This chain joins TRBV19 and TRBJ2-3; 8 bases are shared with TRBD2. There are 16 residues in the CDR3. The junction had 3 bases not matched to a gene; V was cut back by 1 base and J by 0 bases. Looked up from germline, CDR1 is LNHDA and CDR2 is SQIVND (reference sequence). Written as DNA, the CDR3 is TGTGCCAGTAGTATAGTGGCGGGAGGAAGCACAGATACGCAGTATTTT. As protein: CASSIVAGGSTDTQYF.

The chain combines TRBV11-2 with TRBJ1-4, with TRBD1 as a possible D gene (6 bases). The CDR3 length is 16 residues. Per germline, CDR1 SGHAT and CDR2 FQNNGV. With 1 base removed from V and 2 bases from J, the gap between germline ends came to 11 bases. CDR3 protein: CASSLAPTGTNEKLFF. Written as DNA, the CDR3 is TGTGCCAGCAGCTTAGCCCCCACAGGGACTAATGAAAAACTGTTTTTT. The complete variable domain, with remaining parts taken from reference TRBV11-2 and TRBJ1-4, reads EAGVAQSPRYKIIEKRQSVAFWCNPISGHATLYWYQQILGQGPKLLIQFQNNGVVDDSQLPKDRFSAERLKGVDSTLKIQPAKLEDSAVYLCASSLAPTGTNEKLFFGSGTQLSVL.

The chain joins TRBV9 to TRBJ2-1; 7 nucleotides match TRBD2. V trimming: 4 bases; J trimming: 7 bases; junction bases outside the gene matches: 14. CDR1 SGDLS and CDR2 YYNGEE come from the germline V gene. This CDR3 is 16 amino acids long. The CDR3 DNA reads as TGTGCCAGCAGCTCCGGGGTGCGGGAGTTCGCTAATGAGCAGTTCTTC. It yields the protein CASSSGVREFANEQFF.

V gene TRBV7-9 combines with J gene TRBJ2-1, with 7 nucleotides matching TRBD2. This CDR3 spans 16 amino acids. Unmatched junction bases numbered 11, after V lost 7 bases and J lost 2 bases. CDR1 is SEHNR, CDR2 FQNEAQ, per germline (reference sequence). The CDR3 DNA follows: TGTGCCAGCAACGTAGCGATGGGGGGGACCTACAATGAGCAGTTCTTC. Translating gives CASNVAMGGTYNEQFF.

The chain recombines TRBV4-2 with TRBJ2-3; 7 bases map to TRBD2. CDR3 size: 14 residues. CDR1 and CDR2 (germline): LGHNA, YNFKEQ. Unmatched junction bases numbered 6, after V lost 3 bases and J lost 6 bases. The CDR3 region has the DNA TGTGCCAGCAGCCAGAGGACTAGAGCGGATACGCAGTATTTT. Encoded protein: CASSQRTRADTQYF.

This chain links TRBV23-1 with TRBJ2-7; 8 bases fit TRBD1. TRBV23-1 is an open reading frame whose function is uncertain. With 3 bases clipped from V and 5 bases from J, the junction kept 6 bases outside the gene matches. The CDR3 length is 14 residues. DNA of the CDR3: TGCGCCAGCAGTCATCGGACAGGGATCGACGAGCAGTACTTC. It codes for CASSHRTGIDEQYF.

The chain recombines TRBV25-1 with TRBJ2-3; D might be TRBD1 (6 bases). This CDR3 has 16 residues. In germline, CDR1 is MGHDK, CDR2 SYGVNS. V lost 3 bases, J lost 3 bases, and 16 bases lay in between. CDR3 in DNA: TGTGCCAGCAGTGATTCTACAGGGAAGGGTACAGATACGCAGTATTTT. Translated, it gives CASSDSTGKGTDTQYF.

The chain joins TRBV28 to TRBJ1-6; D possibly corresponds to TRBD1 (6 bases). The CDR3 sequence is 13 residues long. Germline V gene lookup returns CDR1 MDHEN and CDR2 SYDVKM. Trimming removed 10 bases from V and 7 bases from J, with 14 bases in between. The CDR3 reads CATNRDINSPLHF. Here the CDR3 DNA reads TGTGCCACCAACCGGGACATCAATTCACCCCTCCACTTT.

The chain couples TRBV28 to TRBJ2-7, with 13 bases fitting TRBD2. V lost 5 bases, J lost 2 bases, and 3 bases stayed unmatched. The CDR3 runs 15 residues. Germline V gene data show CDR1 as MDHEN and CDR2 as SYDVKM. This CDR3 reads CASSHGTSGTYEQYF. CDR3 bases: TGTGCCAGCAGTCATGGGACTAGCGGGACCTACGAGCAGTACTTC.

The CDR3 sequence: CASITGTGRYEQYF. CDR3 DNA: TGTGCCAGCATAACCGGGACAGGGAGGTACGAGCAGTACTTC. The chain recombines TRBV2 with TRBJ2-7; 9 bases align to TRBD1. The CDR3 spans 14 residues. Germline-derived CDR1 and CDR2 are SNHLY and FYNNEI. J was trimmed by 4 bases and V by 7 bases; bases with no gene match: 8.

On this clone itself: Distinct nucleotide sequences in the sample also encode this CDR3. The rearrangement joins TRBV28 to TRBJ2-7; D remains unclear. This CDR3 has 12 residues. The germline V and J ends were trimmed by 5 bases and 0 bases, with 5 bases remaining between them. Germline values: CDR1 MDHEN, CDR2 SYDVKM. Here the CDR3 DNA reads TGTGCCAGCAGTCCCCTCTCCTACGAGCAGTACTTC. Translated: CASSPLSYEQYF.

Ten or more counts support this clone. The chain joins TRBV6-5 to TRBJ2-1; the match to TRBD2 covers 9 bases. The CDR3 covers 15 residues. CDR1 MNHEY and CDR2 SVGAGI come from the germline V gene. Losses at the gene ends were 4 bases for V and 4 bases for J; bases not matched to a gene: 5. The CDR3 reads CASSFGREGYNEQFF. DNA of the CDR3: TGTGCCAGCAGTTTCGGGCGGGAGGGATACAATGAGCAGTTCTTC.

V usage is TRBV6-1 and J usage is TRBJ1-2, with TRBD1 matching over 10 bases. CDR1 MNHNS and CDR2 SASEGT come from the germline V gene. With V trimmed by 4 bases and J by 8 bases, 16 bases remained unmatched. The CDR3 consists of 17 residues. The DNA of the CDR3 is TGTGCCAGCAGTGCCATCCGGGACAGGGGCTTTTCGCGGGGCTACACCTTC. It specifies CASSAIRDRGFSRGYTF.

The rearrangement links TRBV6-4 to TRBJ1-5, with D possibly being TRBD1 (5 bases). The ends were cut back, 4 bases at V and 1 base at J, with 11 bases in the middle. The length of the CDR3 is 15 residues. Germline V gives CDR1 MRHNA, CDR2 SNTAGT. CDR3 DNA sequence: TGTGCCAGCAGTGGTGAAGGGGAAAGCAATCAGCCCCAGCATTTT. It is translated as CASSGEGESNQPQHF.

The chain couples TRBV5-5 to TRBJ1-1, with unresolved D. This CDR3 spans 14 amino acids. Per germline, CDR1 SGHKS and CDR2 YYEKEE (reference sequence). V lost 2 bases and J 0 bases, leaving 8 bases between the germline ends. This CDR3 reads CASSFGQMNTEAFF. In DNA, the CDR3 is TGTGCCAGCAGCTTTGGGCAGATGAACACTGAAGCTTTCTTT.

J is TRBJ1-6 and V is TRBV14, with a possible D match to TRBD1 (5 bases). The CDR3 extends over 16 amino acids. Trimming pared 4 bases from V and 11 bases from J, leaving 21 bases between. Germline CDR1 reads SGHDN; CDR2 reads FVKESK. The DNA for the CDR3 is TGTGCCAGCAGCCTCCCGAGGTTCGGGGGAAGAGCACCCCTCCACTTT. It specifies CASSLPRFGGRAPLHF. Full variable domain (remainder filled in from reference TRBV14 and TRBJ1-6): EAGVTQFPSHSVIEKGQTVTLRCDPISGHDNLYWYRRVMGKEIKFLLHFVKESKQDESGMPNNRFLAERTGGTYSTLKVQPAELEDSGVYFCASSLPRFGGRAPLHFGNGTRLTVT.